The present entry profiles one T cell receptor (beta chain) with its context. Its cognate antigen has yet to be identified. No base quality values were provided; no much bigger clone lies one nucleotide off. This entry is derived from a study of post-analysis software for immune sequencing data (dated by TCRdb to the mid-2010s). Regarding the research as a whole: Recorded disease courses included relapsing-remitting, secondary progressive and progressive-relapsing multiple sclerosis, with some patients lacking subtype annotation. The patient repertoires were set against 11 previously published healthy control repertoires from donors whose ages ranged from about 6 to 27 years. A subset of samples was prepared in parallel using single-end sample barcoding, then pooled and co-amplified after Illumina adapter ligation. The paper as a whole reports these results and caveats: The multiple sclerosis patient group was slightly younger than the control group. Patients showed significantly higher frequencies than controls for a few TRBV segments, among them TRBV5-6, TRBV5-1 and TRBV20-1. Direct clustering with F measure showed strong co-clustering of samples prepared in the same batch, prompting a batch-effect correction. Multiple sclerosis patients had significantly lower normalized Chao1 diversity than controls, a result that suggests substantial peripheral T-cell clonal expansion.

CDR1 SQVTM and CDR2 ANQGSEA are derived from the germline V gene. The CDR3 goes from the cysteine to the phenylalanine over 12 residues. Solely the CDR3 DNA is kept, with 36 bases framed from the first base. Between the V and J ends, shortened by 7 bases and 1 base respectively, the junction contains 11 bases. To prepare the library, PCR was applied. TCRdb shows the sequencer as Illumina HiSeq 2500. To reduce PCR and sequencing biases, unique molecular identifiers were incorporated into the TCR beta cDNA libraries. Roughly 500,000 cDNA molecules were obtained for every 1 to 10 million input T cells, so each molecule roughly corresponded to one T cell. The same protocol used for the earlier healthy control dataset was applied to prepare and sequence the patient libraries. Samples belonging to the same batch were prepared together, multiplexed and sequenced on a shared HiSeq lane. The original pipeline was this. Raw barcoded reads were processed with MIGEC, discarding single-read molecular identifier groups before consensus assembly and CDR3 extraction. VDJtools was used for post-analysis of the clonotype tables, with diversity normalized by down-sampling every dataset to the smallest sample size. In repertoire overlap clustering, CDR3 amino acid sequences, but not nucleotide sequences, were matched to correct batch-related cross-sample contamination. TCRdb passed the public sequencing reads through fastp at Q25 and MiXCR, retaining productive beta sequences. For every CDR3 protein sequence, its rows merge into one entry that carries the most common genes and DNA. TCRdb's processing, not the authors', yielded these V and J calls. This sample lists 400,000 to 500,000 distinct CDR3 sequences; 39% were detected once. The top ten clones comprise around 8% of the sample.

TCR beta repertoires were profiled from peripheral blood of 10 to 15 young patients with multiple sclerosis to demonstrate the VDJtools post-analysis software. The multiple sclerosis patients were children and adolescents ranging in age from about 6 to 16 years. In this chain, TRBV29-1 is recombined with TRBJ2-7, with the D gene tentatively TRBD1 or TRBD2, based on 5 matching bases in each. Sequences were obtained from blood. The sequence came from a girl aged 2-9 years with multiple sclerosis. The CDR3 loop reads CSGGDGSYEQYF. The DNA is as follows: TGCAGCGGAGGGGACGGATCCTACGAGCAGTACTTC.